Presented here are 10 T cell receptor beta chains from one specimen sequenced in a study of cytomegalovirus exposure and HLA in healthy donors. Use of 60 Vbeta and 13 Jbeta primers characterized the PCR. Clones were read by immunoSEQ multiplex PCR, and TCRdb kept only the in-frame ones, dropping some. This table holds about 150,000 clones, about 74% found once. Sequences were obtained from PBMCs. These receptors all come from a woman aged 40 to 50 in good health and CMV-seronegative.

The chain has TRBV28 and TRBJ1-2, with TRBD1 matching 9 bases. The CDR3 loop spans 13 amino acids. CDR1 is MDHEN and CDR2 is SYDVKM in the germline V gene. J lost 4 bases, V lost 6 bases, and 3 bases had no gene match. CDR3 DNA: TGTGCCAGCAGGACAGGGGGAGGCTATGGCTACACCTTC. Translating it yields CASRTGGGYGYTF.

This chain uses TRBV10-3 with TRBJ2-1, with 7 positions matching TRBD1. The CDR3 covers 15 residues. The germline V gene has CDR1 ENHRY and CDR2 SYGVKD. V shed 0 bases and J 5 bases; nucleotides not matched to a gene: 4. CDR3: CAISESRDRHNEQFF. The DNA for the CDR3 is TGTGCCATCAGTGAGTCCCGGGACAGACACAATGAGCAGTTCTTC.

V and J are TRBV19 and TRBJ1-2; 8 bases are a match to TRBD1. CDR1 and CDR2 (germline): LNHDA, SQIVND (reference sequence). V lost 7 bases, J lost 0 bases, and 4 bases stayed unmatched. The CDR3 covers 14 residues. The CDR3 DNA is TGTGCCAGTAAGGCAGGGGGCTCTAACTATGGCTACACCTTC. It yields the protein CASKAGGSNYGYTF.

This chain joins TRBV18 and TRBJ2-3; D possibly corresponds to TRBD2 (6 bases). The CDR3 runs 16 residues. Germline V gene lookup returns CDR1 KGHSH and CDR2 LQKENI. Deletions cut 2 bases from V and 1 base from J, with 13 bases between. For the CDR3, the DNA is TGTGCCAGCTCACCAGGAGGGGAGGTGGGCACAGATACGCAGTATTTT. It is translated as CASSPGGEVGTDTQYF. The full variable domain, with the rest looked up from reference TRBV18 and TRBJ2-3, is NAGVMQNPRHLVRRRGQEARLRCSPMKGHSHVYWYRQLPEEGLKFMVYLQKENIIDESGMPKERFSAEFPKEGPSILRIQQVVRGDSAAYFCASSPGGEVGTDTQYFGPGTRLTVL.

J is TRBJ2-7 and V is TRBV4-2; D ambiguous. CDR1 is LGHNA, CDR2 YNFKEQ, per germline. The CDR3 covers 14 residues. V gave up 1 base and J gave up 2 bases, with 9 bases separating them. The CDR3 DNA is TGTGCCAGCAGCCAAGGAGGCGTAACCTACGAGCAGTACTTC. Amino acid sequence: CASSQGGVTYEQYF.

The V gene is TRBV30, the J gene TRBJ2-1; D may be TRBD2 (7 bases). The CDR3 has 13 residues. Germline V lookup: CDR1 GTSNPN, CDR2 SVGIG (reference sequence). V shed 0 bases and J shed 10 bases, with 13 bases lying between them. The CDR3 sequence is CAWSVRGGSEQFF. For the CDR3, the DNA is TGTGCCTGGAGTGTACGCGGGGGCAGCGAGCAGTTCTTC.

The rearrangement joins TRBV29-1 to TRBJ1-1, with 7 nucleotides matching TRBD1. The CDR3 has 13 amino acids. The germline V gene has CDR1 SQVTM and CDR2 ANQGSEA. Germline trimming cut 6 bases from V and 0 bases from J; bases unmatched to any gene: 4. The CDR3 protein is CSVRDSLNTEAFF. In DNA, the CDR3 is TGCAGCGTGCGGGACAGCTTGAACACTGAAGCTTTCTTT.

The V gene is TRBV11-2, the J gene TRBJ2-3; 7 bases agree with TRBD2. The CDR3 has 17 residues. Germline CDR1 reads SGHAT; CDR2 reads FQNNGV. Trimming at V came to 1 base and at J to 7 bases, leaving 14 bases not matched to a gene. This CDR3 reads CASSLGEGRAGRNTQYF. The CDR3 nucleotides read TGTGCCAGCAGCTTAGGGGAGGGGAGAGCGGGAAGAAATACGCAGTATTTT.

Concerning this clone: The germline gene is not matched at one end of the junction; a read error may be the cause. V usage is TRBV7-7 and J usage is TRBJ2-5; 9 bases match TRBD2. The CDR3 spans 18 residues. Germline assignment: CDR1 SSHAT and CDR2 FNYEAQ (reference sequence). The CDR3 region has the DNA TGTGCTAGCAGCCCCTTGCGGCGCTCGCGGGAGGGGCAGGAGACCCAGTACTTC. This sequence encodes CASSPLRRSREGQETQYF.

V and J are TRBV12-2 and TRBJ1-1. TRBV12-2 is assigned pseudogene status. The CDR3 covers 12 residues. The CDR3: CASRLEPGEAFF. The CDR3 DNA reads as TGTGCAAGTCGCTTAGAGCCGGGGGAAGCTTTCTTT.